The 4 T cell receptor beta chains below all came from one sample that was sequenced in a study of shared clonotypes between healthy human individuals. This table comes from immunoSEQ multiplex PCR, and its TCRdb copy is limited to in-frame clones, with some not included. This sample has some 2,100,000 clones, with about 94% found just once. Material: naive CD4+ T cells sorted from blood. The sample's subset: CD45RA+ positively selected. Receptors were obtained from a man younger than 35 in good health.

This rearrangement joins TRBV6-1 to TRBJ2-1; D is unresolved. CDR1 and CDR2 (germline): MNHNS, SASEGT. V was shortened by 6 bases and J by 4 bases, with 10 bases between the two germline ends. There are 13 residues in the CDR3. CDR3 region: CASRSTPYNEQFF. CDR3 DNA: TGTGCCAGCAGGTCGACTCCTTACAATGAGCAGTTCTTC.

V and J are TRBV2 and TRBJ2-1; D might be TRBD1 (6 bases). The length of the CDR3 is 15 residues. Trimming removed 8 bases from V and 4 bases from J, with 18 bases in between. CDR1 and CDR2 (germline): SNHLY, FYNNEI. The CDR3 spells CASDSFGGAYNEQFF. CDR3 bases: TGTGCCAGCGATTCTTTTGGGGGCGCATACAATGAGCAGTTCTTC.

This clone has just a few counts. The same CDR3 arises from other DNA sequences in this sample as well. The J gene is TRBJ1-3, the V gene TRBV6-1; D not certain. There are 14 residues in the CDR3. The V gene's germline CDR1 is MNHNS and CDR2 SASEGT. Trimming cost V 3 bases and J 4 bases, with 10 bases left between them. CDR3 sequence reads: CASSDGRLGNTIYF. Written as DNA, the CDR3 is TGTGCCAGCAGTGACGGTAGACTAGGAAACACCATATATTTT.

On this clone itself: In the same sample, other DNA sequences code for this CDR3. The chain uses TRBV6-5 and TRBJ2-2, with TRBD1 matching 9 bases. V shed 7 bases and J 3 bases; nucleotides not matched to a gene: 3. CDR3 length equals 14 residues. Per germline, CDR1 MNHEY and CDR2 SVGAGI. The CDR3 bases are TGTGCCAGCACTAGACAGGGGGACACCGGGGAGCTGTTTTTT. This translates into CASTRQGDTGELFF.